This T cell receptor (beta chain) was identified during a study of shared clonotypes between healthy human individuals. TCRdb keeps only in-frame clones here, not all; method: immunoSEQ multiplex PCR. The repertoire holds about 1.5 million clones, with 95% to 99% as singletons. The germline V gene encodes CDR1 LGHNA and CDR2 YNFKEQ. The CDR3 contains 16 residues. Trimming left V 0 bases short and J 4 bases short, with 15 bases between. Source material: naive CD4+ T cells sorted from blood. Subset indicated: CD45RA+ positively selected. The source of this sequence is a young man in good health. This rearrangement joins TRBV4-2 to TRBJ2-5; D not resolved. CDR3 in amino acids: CASSQEGPTNGETQYF. Written as DNA, the CDR3 is TGTGCCAGCAGCCAAGAGGGTCCGACAAACGGAGAGACCCAGTACTTC.